The next 8 T cell receptor beta chains were all read from a single sample in a study of blood T cells in healthy people across ages. Together with a sample-barcoded 5' primer, a J-beta primer mix was included in a second PCR lasting about 7 to 11 cycles. Each CDR3 protein is one row after TCRdb ran MiXCR on the 5' RACE reads. The sample has approximately 800,000 distinct CDR3 sequences; less than 80% are singletons. The sequencing sample was made of blood. All receptors come from a man aged 25-40 years in good health.

This rearrangement joins TRBV12-3 or TRBV12-4 to TRBJ2-5; D gene uncertain. V gave up 2 bases and J gave up 10 bases, with 8 bases separating them. The CDR3 is made up of 11 amino acids. The CDR3 region has the DNA TGTGCCAGCAGTTTAAGGGCGGACCAGTACTTC. It translates to CASSLRADQYF.

A single count supports this clonotype. This chain connects TRBV12-5 to TRBJ2-1, with 10 nucleotides matching TRBD2. The CDR3 length is 16 residues. CDR1 is LGHNT and CDR2 is FRNRAP in the germline V gene. V was pared by 1 base and J by 7 bases, with 7 bases of the junction left unmatched. This CDR3 reads CASGLDIAGGRNEQFF. CDR3 DNA sequence: TGTGCTAGTGGTTTGGATATAGCGGGGGGCCGTAATGAGCAGTTCTTC.

The rearrangement links TRBV13 to TRBJ2-5, with TRBD2 identical over 11 bases. The CDR3 runs 17 residues. The J segment lost 2 bases and the V segment lost 3 bases, leaving 8 bases of the junction unmatched. CDR1 and CDR2 (germline): PRHDT, FYEKMQ (reference sequence). CDR3 nucleotide sequence: TGTGCCAGCAGCTTTGAGACTAGCGGGGATTTTCAAGAGACCCAGTACTTC. Translated: CASSFETSGDFQETQYF. Together with reference TRBV13 and TRBJ2-5, the CDR3 gives the full variable domain: AAGVIQSPRHLIKEKRETATLKCYPIPRHDTVYWYQQGPGQDPQFLISFYEKMQSDKGSIPDRFSAQQFSDYHSELNMSSLELGDSALYFCASSFETSGDFQETQYFGPGTRLLVL.

This clonotype was seen more than once but under ten times. The chain links TRBV9 to TRBJ2-5; 8 positions match TRBD2. The J call is doubtful: the DNA matches TRBJ2-7 better. Germline lookup yields CDR1 SGDLS and CDR2 YYNGEE. There are 14 residues in the CDR3. The CDR3 nucleotides read TGTGCCAGCAGCTTATCGGGGGGGCCTAACGAGCAGTACTTC. As protein: CASSLSGGPNEQYF.

The V call is TRBV7-2, the J call TRBJ2-5, with 7 bases fitting TRBD1. The V and J ends lost 0 bases and 9 bases, in that order; junction bases with no gene match: 7. Per germline, CDR1 SGHTA and CDR2 FQGNSA. This CDR3 contains 14 residues. In nucleotides, the CDR3 is TGTGCCAGCAGCTTAGCGCCAGGGGGTCAGGCCCAGTACTTC. It yields the protein CASSLAPGGQAQYF.

Comments on this clonotype: The junction departs from germline at one end; a sequencing error may be responsible. The chain combines TRBV5-1 with TRBJ2-6; D is possibly TRBD2 (6 bases). Germline V CDR1 and CDR2: SGHRS, YFSETQ. CDR3 size: 16 residues. The CDR3 DNA reads TGCGCCAGCAGCTTGGGGGAGGTCTCTGGGACCAACGTCCTGACTTTC. As protein: CASSLGEVSGTNVLTF.

The V call is TRBV7-9, the J call TRBJ1-2; 10 bases agree with TRBD1. Germline V CDR1 and CDR2: SEHNR, FQNEAQ (reference sequence). The junction had 7 bases not matched to a gene; V was cut back by 5 bases and J by 7 bases. The CDR3 runs 14 residues. CDR3 loop: CASSTGQGGSGYTF. In DNA, the CDR3 is TGTGCCAGCAGCACCGGACAGGGGGGATCTGGCTACACCTTC.

J is TRBJ1-5 and V is TRBV12-3 or TRBV12-4; D gene ambiguous. This CDR3 has 18 residues. The V gene lost 8 bases and the J gene lost 4 bases, with 27 bases spanning the gap. The CDR3 DNA reads TGTGCCAGCCGACCATCTTACATCTTTTCGCGGGGAAATCAGCCCCAGCATTTT. It translates to CASRPSYIFSRGNQPQHF.